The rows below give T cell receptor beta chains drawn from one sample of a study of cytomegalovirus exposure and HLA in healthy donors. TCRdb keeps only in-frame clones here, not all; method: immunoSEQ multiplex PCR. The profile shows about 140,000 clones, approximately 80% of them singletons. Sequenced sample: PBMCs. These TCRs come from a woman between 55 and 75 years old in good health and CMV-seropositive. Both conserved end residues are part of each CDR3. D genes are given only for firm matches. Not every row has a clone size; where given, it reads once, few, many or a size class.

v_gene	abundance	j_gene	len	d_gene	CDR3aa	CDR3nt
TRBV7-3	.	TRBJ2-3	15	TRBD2	CASRLAGAMSDTQYF	TGTGCCAGCAGATTAGCGGGCGCGATGTCAGATACGCAGTATTTT
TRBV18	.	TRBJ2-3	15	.	CASSPQGSGSGTQYF	TGTGCCAGCTCACCCCAGGGGAGCGGTTCAGGGACGCAGTATTTT
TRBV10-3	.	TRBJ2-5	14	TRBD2	CAISTGLAEETQYF	TGTGCCATCAGTACAGGACTAGCGGAAGAGACCCAGTACTTC
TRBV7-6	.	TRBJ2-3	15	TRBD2	CASSPTSGRIDTQYF	TGTGCCAGCAGCCCTACTAGCGGAAGGATAGATACGCAGTATTTT
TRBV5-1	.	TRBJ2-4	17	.	CASSVMPAGAAKNIQYF	TGCGCCAGCAGCGTGATGCCCGCGGGGGCAGCCAAAAACATTCAGTACTTC
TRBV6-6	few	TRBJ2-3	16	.	CAGSNTWGGLTDTQYF	TGTGCCGGCAGCAATACATGGGGGGGGCTGACAGATACGCAGTATTTT
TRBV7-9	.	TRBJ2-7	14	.	CASSPRMLSYEQYF	TGTGCCAGCAGCCCCAGGATGCTGTCCTACGAGCAGTACTTC
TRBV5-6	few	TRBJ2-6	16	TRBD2	CASSYRLASGANVLTF	TGTGCCAGCAGTTACCGACTAGCGTCTGGGGCCAACGTCCTGACTTTC
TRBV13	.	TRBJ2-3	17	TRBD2	CASSLGRGETSTDTQYF	TGTGCCAGCAGCTTAGGCCGGGGGGAGACTAGCACAGATACGCAGTATTTT
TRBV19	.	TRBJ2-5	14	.	CASSSLTGQETQYF	TGTGCCAGTAGTAGCCTGACAGGCCAAGAGACCCAGTACTTC
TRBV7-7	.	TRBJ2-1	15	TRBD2	CASSKREGGYNEQFF	TGTGCTAGCAGCAAACGGGAGGGCGGGTACAATGAGCAGTTCTTC
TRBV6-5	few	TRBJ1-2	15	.	CASSSPRLRLYGYTF	TGTGCCAGCAGTTCCCCTCGCCTTAGACTTTATGGCTACACCTTC
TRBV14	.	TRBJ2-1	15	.	CASSQLSGVSNEQFF	TGTGCCAGCAGCCAGCTTAGCGGAGTTTCCAATGAGCAGTTCTTC
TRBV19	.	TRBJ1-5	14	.	CASSMGGSNQPQHF	TGTGCCAGTAGTATGGGGGGTAGCAATCAGCCCCAGCATTTT
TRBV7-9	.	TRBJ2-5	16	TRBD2	CASSLVGTSWKETQYF	TGTGCCAGCAGCTTAGTCGGGACTAGCTGGAAAGAGACCCAGTACTTC
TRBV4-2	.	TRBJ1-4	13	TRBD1	CASNPTTGGPSYF	TGTGCCAGCAACCCCACCACAGGGGGCCCTTCATATTTT
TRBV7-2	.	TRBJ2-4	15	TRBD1	CASSLTGQGNNIQYF	TGTGCCAGCAGCTTGACGGGACAGGGCAACAACATTCAGTACTTC
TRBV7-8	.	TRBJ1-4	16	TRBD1	CASRPDRGHTNEKLFF	TGTGCCAGCAGACCAGACAGGGGGCATACTAATGAAAAACTGTTTTTT
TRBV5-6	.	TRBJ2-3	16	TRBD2	CASSQIAGGITDTQYF	TGTGCCAGCAGCCAAATAGCGGGAGGGATCACAGATACGCAGTATTTT
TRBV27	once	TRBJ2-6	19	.	CASSLTPTVRGSGANVLTF	TGTGCCAGCAGTCTCACCCCGACAGTGCGGGGCTCTGGGGCCAACGTCCTGACTTTC
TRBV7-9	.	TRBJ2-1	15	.	CASSLETSGLYEQFF	TGTGCCAGCAGCTTAGAGACTAGTGGGCTCTATGAGCAGTTCTTC
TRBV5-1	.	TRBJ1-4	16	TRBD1	CASSWTSRDRDEKLFF	TGCGCCAGCAGCTGGACGAGCCGGGACAGGGATGAAAAACTGTTTTTT
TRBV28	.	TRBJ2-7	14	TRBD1	CASSPGTGSYEQYF	TGTGCCAGCAGCCCCGGGACAGGGTCCTACGAGCAGTACTTC
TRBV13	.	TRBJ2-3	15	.	CASSSPGLSTDTQYF	TGTGCCAGCAGCTCCCCGGGTCTATCCACAGATACGCAGTATTTT
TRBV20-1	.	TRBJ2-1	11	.	CSASGLDEQFF	TGCAGTGCTAGTGGGCTTGATGAGCAGTTCTTC